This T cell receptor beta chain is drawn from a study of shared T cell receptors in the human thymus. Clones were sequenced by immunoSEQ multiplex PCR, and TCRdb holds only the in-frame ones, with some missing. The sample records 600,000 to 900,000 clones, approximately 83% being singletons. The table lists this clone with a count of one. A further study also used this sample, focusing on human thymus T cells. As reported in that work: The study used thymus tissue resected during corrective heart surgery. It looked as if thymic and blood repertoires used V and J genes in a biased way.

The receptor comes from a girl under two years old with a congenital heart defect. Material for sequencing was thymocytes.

CDR3 nucleotides: TGTGCCAGTAGTATCCAGAGACAGGCTAACTATGGCTACACCTTC. Translated, it gives CASSIQRQANYGYTF. The rearrangement uses TRBV19 and TRBJ1-2, with D maybe TRBD1 (6 bases). The CDR3 extends over 15 amino acids. The V gene lost 3 bases and the J gene lost 0 bases, with 11 bases spanning the gap. Germline lookup yields CDR1 LNHDA and CDR2 SQIVND (reference sequence). Combining the CDR3 with reference TRBV19 and TRBJ1-2 gives the whole variable domain DGGITQSPKYLFRKEGQNVTLSCEQNLNHDAMYWYRQDPGQGLRLIYYSQIVNDFQKGDIAEGYSVSREKKESFPLTVTSAQKNPTAFYLCASSIQRQANYGYTFGSGTRLTVV.